The next 10 T cell receptor beta chains were all read from a single sample in a study of blood T cell repertoires in COVID-19. Profiled with immunoSEQ multiplex PCR; TCRdb holds only in-frame clones, not every one. The sample carries fewer than 200,000 clones, about nine tenths recorded once. The sequenced sample was peripheral blood. These receptor sequences come from a man aged 18 to 29 with COVID-19, enrolled during active disease.

The chain carries TRBV9 and TRBJ2-1, with TRBD2 matching 11 bases. V lost 4 bases and J lost 4; bases outside the gene matches: 4. This CDR3 spans 15 amino acids. Germline lookup yields CDR1 SGDLS and CDR2 YYNGEE. The DNA of the CDR3 is TGTGCCAGCAGCCCCCTAGCGGGAGGTTACAATGAGCAGTTCTTC. Its protein is CASSPLAGGYNEQFF.

The chain employs TRBV6-2 or TRBV6-3 and TRBJ2-7; D is perhaps TRBD1 (6 bases). From germline, CDR1 is MNHEY and CDR2 SVGEGT. The CDR3 is 13 amino acids. Trimming shortened V by 5 bases and J by 0 bases, and 8 bases separated the two germline ends. CDR3 amino acids: CASSPRGSYEQYF. In nucleotides, the CDR3 is TGTGCCAGCAGTCCCAGGGGCTCCTACGAGCAGTACTTC.

This clone has a single count. This rearrangement joins TRBV29-1 to TRBJ1-1; no firm D call. The CDR3 totals 14 residues. Germline lookup yields CDR1 SQVTM and CDR2 ANQGSEA. The germline V and J ends were trimmed by 3 bases and 0 bases, with 11 bases remaining between them. Written as DNA, the CDR3 is TGCAGCGTTGATTTACAGTTTATGAACACTGAAGCTTTCTTT. Translating gives CSVDLQFMNTEAFF.

The chain has TRBV18 and TRBJ2-5; D is uncertain. Deletions cut 0 bases from V and 13 bases from J, with 15 bases between. Germline CDR1 reads KGHSH; CDR2 reads LQKENI. CDR3 length: 13 amino acids. Written as DNA, the CDR3 is TGTGCCAGCTCACCACCGAGCAACCCTCGGTGGTACTTC. This encodes CASSPPSNPRWYF.

For this clone: One end of the junction is discordant with germline, which a read error may explain. CDR3 DNA sequence: TGCGCCAGCAGTACCGGGGAAAAACTGCTTTTT. As protein: CASSTGEKLLF. The chain has TRBV4-1 and TRBJ1-4; D is uncertain. The CDR3 runs to 11 residues. Germline CDR1 reads MGHRA; CDR2 reads YSYEKL.

V usage is TRBV5-6 and J usage is TRBJ1-6; TRBD1 matches 7 bases. Trimming cost V 3 bases and J 5 bases; bases outside gene matches: 5. This CDR3 comprises 15 residues. Germline V gene lookup returns CDR1 SGHDT and CDR2 YYEEEE. CDR3 in DNA: TGTGCCAGCAGCTACGGGACAGAAAATAATTCACCCCTCCACTTT. This translates into CASSYGTENNSPLHF.

This clone was recorded only once. The chain has TRBV2 and TRBJ2-1; TRBD1 matches 7 bases. V was pared by 10 bases and J by 0 bases, with 12 bases of the junction left unmatched. CDR3 length equals 16 residues. Germline CDR1 and CDR2: SNHLY and FYNNEI. The CDR3 protein is CAIRGTDISSYNEQFF. As DNA, the CDR3 is TGTGCCATCCGAGGGACAGATATCAGCTCCTACAATGAGCAGTTCTTC. The full variable domain, completed using reference TRBV2 and TRBJ2-1, is EPEVTQTPSHQVTQMGQEVILRCVPISNHLYFYWYRQILGQKVEFLVSFYNNEISEKSEIFDDQFSVERPDGSNFTLKIRSTKLEDSAMYFCAIRGTDISSYNEQFFGPGTRLTVL.

The CDR3, as DNA: TGTGCCAGCAGCCCTACAGGGCGGCCGAGGTTAGGGGAGCAGTACTTC. Translating gives CASSPTGRPRLGEQYF. V is TRBV9 and J is TRBJ2-7; possible D gene TRBD1, 6 bases. Germline loops: CDR1 SGDLS, CDR2 YYNGEE. The CDR3 length is 16 residues. Trimming stripped 4 bases from V and 7 bases from J, with 24 bases between. The full variable domain, rest sourced from reference TRBV9 and TRBJ2-7, is DSGVTQTPKHLITATGQRVTLRCSPRSGDLSVYWYQQSLDQGLQFLIQYYNGEERAKGNILERFSAQQFPDLHSELNLSSLELGDSALYFCASSPTGRPRLGEQYFGPGTRLTVT.

The genes are TRBV5-4 and TRBJ2-5; 9 bases are shared with TRBD1. Germline assignment: CDR1 SGHNT and CDR2 YYREEE (reference sequence). The CDR3 runs 15 residues. Trimming at V came to 3 bases and at J to 3 bases, leaving 6 bases not matched to a gene. This chain's CDR3 is CASSYRTGVKETQYF. The CDR3 region has the DNA TGTGCCAGCAGCTATCGGACAGGGGTGAAAGAGACCCAGTACTTC.

The V and J genes are TRBV19 and TRBJ2-1, with TRBD1 identical over 8 bases. J gave up 7 bases and V 5 bases, and 7 bases lay outside the gene matches. The CDR3 spans 14 residues. From germline, CDR1 is LNHDA and CDR2 SQIVND (reference sequence). CDR3 bases: TGTGCCAGTAGTCGGACAGGGTTGGTGAATGAGCAGTTCTTC. It specifies CASSRTGLVNEQFF.